The 30 T cell receptor beta chains below come from one sample, sequenced in a study of shared clonotypes between healthy human individuals. Repertoires were generated with immunoSEQ multiplex PCR, while TCRdb's copy carries only in-frame clones and drops some. The sample consists of 650,000 to 800,000 clones, roughly nine tenths of them appearing once. It was CD45RO-negative cells, positively selected for CCR7, that made up naive CD8 cells, with terminally differentiated effector memory CD45RA+ cells excluded. Sequencing was performed on naive CD8+ T cells sorted from blood. These receptors were collected from a man aged 30 to 39 in good health.

The genes are TRBV5-6 and TRBJ2-5, with 7 bases fitting TRBD1. V trimming: 4 bases; J trimming: 0 bases; junction bases outside the gene matches: 6. Germline V lookup: CDR1 SGHDT, CDR2 YYEEEE. The CDR3 totals 15 residues. The CDR3 sequence: CASSGDRAYQETQYF. DNA for the CDR3: TGTGCCAGCAGCGGAGACAGGGCCTACCAAGAGACCCAGTACTTC. The variable domain in full, with the rest retrieved from reference TRBV5-6 and TRBJ2-5, is DAGVTQSPTHLIKTRGQQVTLRCSPKSGHDTVSWYQQALGQGPQFIFQYYEEEERQRGNFPDRFSGHQFPNYSSELNVNALLLGDSALYLCASSGDRAYQETQYFGPGTRLLVL.

The chain uses TRBV7-9 and TRBJ2-7, with 9 bases lining up with TRBD1. The CDR3 sequence is 13 residues long. The germline CDR1 and CDR2 sequences are SEHNR and FQNEAQ (reference sequence). V lost 1 base to trimming and J lost 11 bases; unmatched junction nucleotides: 6. As DNA, the CDR3 is TGTGCCAGCAGCTTAGTAACCGGACAGGGGAAGTACTTC. Amino acid sequence: CASSLVTGQGKYF.

The chain links TRBV7-6 to TRBJ2-3; TRBD2 is a possible D gene (6 bases). The V end was cut by 4 bases, the J end by 8 bases, with 22 bases between. The CDR3 has 16 amino acids. From germline, CDR1 is SGHVS and CDR2 FNYEAQ. The CDR3 loop is CASSSPAGMGGRTQYF. The CDR3 region has the DNA TGTGCCAGCAGCTCCCCGGCAGGGATGGGGGGACGTACGCAGTATTTT. Looking up the rest from reference TRBV7-6 and TRBJ2-3 gives the full variable domain: GAGVSQSPRYKVTKRGQDVALRCDPISGHVSLYWYRQALGQGPEFLTYFNYEAQQDKSGLPNDRFSAERPEGSISTLTIQRTEQRDSAMYRCASSSPAGMGGRTQYFGPGTRLTVL.

The count of this clone is one. The rearrangement uses TRBV7-6 and TRBJ2-5; D is unresolved. The length of the CDR3 is 13 residues. The V end lost 3 bases, the J end lost 5 bases, and 10 bases lay between the germline ends. From germline, CDR1 is SGHVS and CDR2 FNYEAQ. CDR3 residues: CASSLGQFETQYF. CDR3 DNA sequence: TGTGCCAGCAGCTTGGGCCAGTTCGAGACCCAGTACTTC.

The chain couples TRBV6-1 to TRBJ2-3; D might be TRBD1 or TRBD2, each matching 5 bases. V was shortened by 10 bases and J by 3 bases, with 14 bases between the two germline ends. Germline lookup yields CDR1 MNHNS and CDR2 SASEGT. This CDR3 has 13 amino acids. DNA for the CDR3: TGTGCCATCCCCGGGGACCTGACAGATACGCAGTATTTT. Translated: CAIPGDLTDTQYF.

The V and J genes are TRBV5-6 and TRBJ2-1; 9 bases match TRBD2. CDR1 and CDR2 (germline): SGHDT, YYEEEE. V was clipped by 0 bases and J by 9 bases; unmatched bases: 7. This CDR3 region has 15 residues. The CDR3 DNA is TGTGCCAGCAGCTTGGCCCTAGCGGGAAACGTTGAGCAGTTCTTC. Translation: CASSLALAGNVEQFF. The whole variable domain, remainder taken from reference TRBV5-6 and TRBJ2-1, is DAGVTQSPTHLIKTRGQQVTLRCSPKSGHDTVSWYQQALGQGPQFIFQYYEEEERQRGNFPDRFSGHQFPNYSSELNVNALLLGDSALYLCASSLALAGNVEQFFGPGTRLTVL.

The chain employs TRBV7-8 and TRBJ1-1; 7 bases line up with TRBD1. CDR1 is SGHVS and CDR2 is FQNEAQ in the germline V gene. The J segment lost 6 bases and the V segment lost 5 bases, leaving 15 bases of the junction unmatched. CDR3 size: 16 residues. The CDR3 DNA reads TGTGCCAGCAGCACGACACTGCAGACAGGGCGGCCTGAAGCTTTCTTT. Its protein product is CASSTTLQTGRPEAFF.

V gene TRBV7-8 combines with J gene TRBJ2-6, with 12 nucleotides matching TRBD1. Trimming removed 5 bases from V and 0 bases from J; junction bases left unmatched: 14. The CDR3 has 21 residues. Germline values: CDR1 SGHVS, CDR2 FQNEAQ. The CDR3 protein is CASSATGQGALPVSGANVLTF. CDR3 bases: TGTGCCAGCAGCGCGACGGGACAGGGGGCGCTTCCTGTCTCTGGGGCCAACGTCCTGACTTTC.

About this clone: Other nucleotide sequences in the sample specify the same CDR3. Here the CDR3 DNA reads TGCAGCGTTGAAGATGGATCCTACGAGCAGTACTTC. Translating gives CSVEDGSYEQYF. The rearrangement uses TRBV29-1 and TRBJ2-7; D gene ambiguous. CDR1 and CDR2 from the germline V gene are SQVTM and ANQGSEA. CDR3 length: 12 amino acids. Trimming pared 0 bases from V and 1 base from J, leaving 4 bases between.

This chain joins TRBV7-2 and TRBJ2-1; D ambiguous. CDR1 is SGHTA and CDR2 is FQGNSA in the germline V gene. The CDR3 is 15 residues long. With 4 bases removed from V and 6 bases from J, the gap between germline ends came to 16 bases. Written as DNA, the CDR3 is TGTGCCAGCAGCTCCGCACGGGTTCGCCGCAATGAGCAGTTCTTC. It specifies CASSSARVRRNEQFF.

The chain couples TRBV11-2 to TRBJ2-7; D not resolved. Trimming pared 6 bases from V and 6 bases from J, leaving 9 bases between. There are 11 residues in the CDR3. CDR1 and CDR2 (germline): SGHAT, FQNNGV. The chain's CDR3 is CASRRHGEQYF. In nucleotides, the CDR3 is TGTGCCAGCAGACGGCACGGCGAGCAGTACTTC.

The gene calls are TRBV28 and TRBJ1-4; D gene unclear. Germline V gene data show CDR1 as MDHEN and CDR2 as SYDVKM. Trimming removed 4 bases at V and 5 bases at J, with 17 bases between. The CDR3 totals 16 residues. This CDR3 is CASSSSLETTNEKLFF. CDR3 nucleotides: TGTGCCAGCAGTTCGTCTCTGGAGACGACAAATGAAAAACTGTTTTTT.

This clone appeared a single time. The CDR3 sequence is CASSHRGREAYEQYF. The CDR3 DNA reads TGTGCCAGCAGCCACAGAGGGCGGGAGGCCTACGAGCAGTACTTC. This sequence joins TRBV5-4 and TRBJ2-7, with 8 bases aligning to TRBD2. The CDR3 loop spans 15 amino acids. CDR1 SGHNT and CDR2 YYREEE come from the germline V gene (reference sequence). V lost 4 bases to trimming and J lost 2 bases; unmatched junction nucleotides: 8.

In its sample, this clone was seen once. The rearrangement uses TRBV29-1 and TRBJ2-5, with 10 bases that match TRBD2. CDR1 SQVTM and CDR2 ANQGSEA come from the germline V gene. J was trimmed by 7 bases and V by 0 bases; bases with no gene match: 2. This CDR3 contains 13 residues. CDR3 sequence reads: CSVEDPSGGTQYF. The CDR3 DNA follows: TGCAGCGTTGAAGATCCTAGCGGGGGGACCCAGTACTTC.

For this clone: The sample carries other DNA sequences with the same CDR3. J is TRBJ1-5 and V is TRBV28; the D gene is possibly TRBD1 (5 bases). CDR1 and CDR2 (germline): MDHEN, SYDVKM. Trimming took off 2 bases at V and 1 base at J, with 9 bases between the two ends. CDR3 length equals 15 residues. The CDR3 region has the DNA TGTGCCAGCAGTTTAGGACACTACAGCAATCAGCCCCAGCATTTT. It is translated as CASSLGHYSNQPQHF.

The chain couples TRBV7-9 to TRBJ1-3; TRBD1 agrees at 8 bases. The trim removed 3 bases at V and 4 bases at J, leaving 11 bases unmatched. The CDR3 runs to 17 residues. Germline-derived CDR1 and CDR2 are SEHNR and FQNEAQ (reference sequence). CDR3 DNA: TGTGCCAGCAGCTTTTCCGGGCAGGGGGCGCCGGGAAACACCATATATTTT. This gives the protein CASSFSGQGAPGNTIYF.

CDR3 sequence: CASSEALAGGSNEQFF. CDR3 nucleotides: TGTGCCAGCAGTGAAGCGCTAGCGGGAGGCAGTAATGAGCAGTTCTTC. The chain combines TRBV2 with TRBJ2-1, with TRBD2 identical over 11 bases. Germline trimming cut 0 bases from V and 7 bases from J; bases unmatched to any gene: 5. The CDR3 runs 16 residues. Germline lookup yields CDR1 SNHLY and CDR2 FYNNEI.

The chain couples TRBV28 to TRBJ2-1, with TRBD1 matching over 9 bases. This CDR3 spans 16 amino acids. From germline, CDR1 is MDHEN and CDR2 SYDVKM. V gave up 7 bases and J gave up 6 bases; unmatched junction bases: 13. This CDR3 is CASTDLGQGSGNEQFF. Here the CDR3 DNA reads TGTGCCAGCACGGATCTAGGACAGGGGAGTGGCAATGAGCAGTTCTTC.

The chain recombines TRBV6-5 with TRBJ2-7; 11 bases are shared with TRBD2. The germline gives CDR1 MNHEY, CDR2 SVGAGI. The CDR3 extends over 14 amino acids. With V trimmed by 5 bases and J by 5 bases, 5 bases remained unmatched. The CDR3 protein is CASSITSGRHEQYF. The CDR3 nucleotides read TGTGCCAGCAGTATTACTAGCGGGAGACACGAGCAGTACTTC.

The chain uses TRBV7-6 and TRBJ1-1, with 8 nucleotides matching TRBD1. The CDR3 has 15 amino acids. With 0 bases clipped from V and 4 bases from J, the junction kept 4 bases outside the gene matches. Germline loops: CDR1 SGHVS, CDR2 FNYEAQ. This chain's CDR3 is CASSLAAGGFTEAFF. CDR3 in DNA: TGTGCCAGCAGCTTAGCGGCAGGGGGCTTCACTGAAGCTTTCTTT.

In its sample, this clone was seen many times. The gene calls are TRBV19 and TRBJ2-1; TRBD2 matches at 13 bases. Germline V gene sequence: CDR1 LNHDA, CDR2 SQIVND (reference sequence). This CDR3 contains 15 residues. Unmatched junction bases numbered 0, after V lost 1 base and J lost 6 bases. DNA for the CDR3: TGTGCCAGTAGTATAGGGACTAGCGGGAGCAATGAGCAGTTCTTC. Its protein product is CASSIGTSGSNEQFF.

In this sample, this clone turned up once. This chain connects TRBV28 to TRBJ2-3; 11 nucleotides match TRBD2. The germline V gene has CDR1 MDHEN and CDR2 SYDVKM. The V segment lost 3 bases and the J segment 3 bases; nucleotides outside the gene matches: 11. This CDR3 spans 18 amino acids. CDR3: CASSLGLAERLKTDTQYF. The CDR3 DNA sequence: TGTGCCAGCAGTTTGGGACTAGCGGAGAGATTAAAAACAGATACGCAGTATTTT. Supplemented by reference TRBV28 and TRBJ2-3, the full variable domain reads DVKVTQSSRYLVKRTGEKVFLECVQDMDHENMFWYRQDPGLGLRLIYFSYDVKMKEKGDIPEGYSVSREKKERFSLILESASTNQTSMYLCASSLGLAERLKTDTQYFGPGTRLTVL.

The V call is TRBV27, the J call TRBJ2-7; 10 nucleotides agree with TRBD1. Germline CDR1 MNHEY, CDR2 SMNVEV (reference sequence). Trimming at V came to 7 bases and at J to 3 bases, leaving 6 bases not matched to a gene. The CDR3 has 14 residues. This CDR3 reads CASTPGQGLYEQYF. CDR3 DNA: TGTGCCAGCACTCCGGGACAGGGGCTCTACGAGCAGTACTTC.

This rearrangement joins TRBV30 to TRBJ1-4; 7 bases map to TRBD1. The CDR3 spans 16 residues. Germline CDR1 GTSNPN, CDR2 SVGIG (reference sequence). V shed 1 base, J shed 7 bases, and the junction held 12 bases outside the gene matches. CDR3 in amino acids: CAWSDIRTGESEKLFF. CDR3 sequence (DNA): TGTGCCTGGAGTGACATCAGGACAGGTGAATCTGAAAAACTGTTTTTT. The full variable domain, in which reference TRBV30 and TRBJ1-4 provide the parts outside the CDR3, is SQTIHQWPATLVQPVGSPLSLECTVEGTSNPNLYWYRQAAGRGLQLLFYSVGIGQISSEVPQNLSASRPQDRQFILSSKKLLLSDSGFYLCAWSDIRTGESEKLFFGSGTQLSVL.

V usage is TRBV7-8 and J usage is TRBJ2-1; D is possibly TRBD2 (6 bases). CDR1 and CDR2 from the germline V gene are SGHVS and FQNEAQ. The V end was cut by 7 bases, the J end by 0 bases, with 13 bases between. This CDR3 has 15 residues. DNA of the CDR3: TGTGCCAGCACCACAGACGGGAGCTCCTACAATGAGCAGTTCTTC. Protein product: CASTTDGSSYNEQFF. The full variable domain, with the rest looked up from reference TRBV7-8 and TRBJ2-1, is GAGVSQSPRYKVAKRGQDVALRCDPISGHVSLFWYQQALGQGPEFLTYFQNEAQLDKSGLPSDRFFAERPEGSVSTLKIQRTQQEDSAVYLCASTTDGSSYNEQFFGPGTRLTVL.

V gene TRBV4-1 combines with J gene TRBJ2-1, with 9 bases matching TRBD2. The ends lost 1 base at V and 4 bases at J; junction bases unmatched: 17. CDR1 MGHRA and CDR2 YSYEKL come from the germline V gene. The CDR3 consists of 20 residues. Here the CDR3 reads CASSQANGDSAGGNYNEQFF. The CDR3 DNA reads as TGCGCCAGCAGCCAAGCGAATGGGGACAGTGCGGGAGGGAATTACAATGAGCAGTTCTTC.

The chain couples TRBV2 to TRBJ2-7; 8 bases line up with TRBD1. After removal of 10 bases from V and 0 bases from J, the junction contained 5 bases not matched to a gene. The CDR3 has 13 residues. In germline, CDR1 is SNHLY, CDR2 FYNNEI. The CDR3 sequence is CAKKGQDSYEQYF. In DNA, the CDR3 is TGTGCCAAAAAGGGACAGGACTCCTACGAGCAGTACTTC.

Details on this clone: Other DNA sequences in this specimen translate into the identical CDR3. The rearrangement joins TRBV9 to TRBJ2-5; D call uncertain. Germline CDR1 SGDLS, CDR2 YYNGEE. The CDR3 loop spans 12 amino acids. V was clipped by 3 bases and J by 0 bases, with 3 bases between them. The CDR3 sequence is CASSGYQETQYF. As DNA, the CDR3 is TGTGCCAGCAGCGGGTACCAAGAGACCCAGTACTTC.

The V gene is TRBV28, the J gene TRBJ2-4; 12 bases match TRBD1. Germline CDR1 MDHEN, CDR2 SYDVKM. V lost 3 bases to trimming and J lost 8 bases; unmatched junction nucleotides: 14. This CDR3 spans 18 amino acids. The CDR3 DNA reads as TGTGCCAGCAGTTTCCCGACAGGGACAGGGGGCGAGAGAGACATTCAGTACTTC. It specifies CASSFPTGTGGERDIQYF.

This clone has just a few counts. This sequence joins TRBV7-9 and TRBJ2-3; TRBD2 matches 9 bases. Germline assignment: CDR1 SEHNR and CDR2 FQNEAQ (reference sequence). The CDR3 runs to 16 residues. J lost 7 bases, V lost 4 bases, and 12 bases had no gene match. The CDR3, as DNA: TGTGCCAGCAGCTCCAGCAGCGGGAGGATTTTTCATACGCAGTATTTT. Its translation: CASSSSSGRIFHTQYF.